The sequence of this T cell receptor beta chain was determined in a study of spatial heterogeneity in lung cancer. Findings of the study overall: Regional and ubiquitous nonsynonymous mutations were tracked by counts of regional and ubiquitous expanded TCRs, respectively. In tumors, expanded intratumoral alpha and beta TCR counts tracked mutation counts.

V lost 4 bases and J 2 bases, leaving 5 bases between the germline ends. Germline V gene lookup returns CDR1 SGHTA and CDR2 FQGNSA. The CDR3 is 12 residues long. With respect to this clonotype: The antigen is not known. This beta chain slipped into a library made for alpha chains as a stray read, so its size is not meaningful.

TCRdb re-called the 5' RACE reads through MiXCR, storing one row per CDR3 protein. The top ten hold roughly 21% of the sample, which has under 20,000 distinct CDR3 sequences, approximately 9.7% seen once. The time point is: sample taken at primary tumor resection. J is TRBJ1-1 and V is TRBV7-2; unclear D gene. The clonotype was recovered from a female donor with early-stage non-small cell lung cancer. The sample consisted of lung tumor tissue, taken at surgery. This CDR3 is CASSSYNTEAFF. DNA of the CDR3: TGTGCCAGCAGCTCCTATAACACTGAAGCTTTCTTT. The full variable domain, its missing parts supplied by reference TRBV7-2 and TRBJ1-1, is GAGVSQSPSNKVTEKGKDVELRCDPISGHTALYWYRQSLGQGLEFLIYFQGNSAPDKSGLPSDRFSAERTGGSVSTLTIQRTQQEDSAVYLCASSSYNTEAFFGQGTRLTVV.